This T cell receptor (beta chain) was captured by sequencing in a study of T cells expressing NK-cell markers. Findings and limits, study-wide: In a group of 5 to 7 donors, dominant NKG2C+ clonotypes represented 1.0-7.0% of CD8+ T cells. These clonotypes, the leaders elsewhere, also led the CD3+CD56-NKG2C+ fraction in several donors.

Worth noting for this clonotype: Its antigen is currently unknown.

With the 5' RACE reads reprocessed, TCRdb shows one record per CDR3 protein and no DNA. In total, the table holds 200,000 to 300,000 distinct CDR3 sequences. The sequence was obtained from a young man in good health. Material: blood T cells: a sorted CD56 or NKG2C T cell subset, CD4+ or CD8+ T cells, or bulk PBMC T cells (not recorded which).

The CDR3 is CAWDAGKNQPQHF. The chain uses TRBV30 and TRBJ1-5; the TCRdb call, TRBD1, lacks DNA for checking. The germline V gene encodes CDR1 GTSNPN and CDR2 SVGIG (reference sequence). The CDR3 has 13 residues.